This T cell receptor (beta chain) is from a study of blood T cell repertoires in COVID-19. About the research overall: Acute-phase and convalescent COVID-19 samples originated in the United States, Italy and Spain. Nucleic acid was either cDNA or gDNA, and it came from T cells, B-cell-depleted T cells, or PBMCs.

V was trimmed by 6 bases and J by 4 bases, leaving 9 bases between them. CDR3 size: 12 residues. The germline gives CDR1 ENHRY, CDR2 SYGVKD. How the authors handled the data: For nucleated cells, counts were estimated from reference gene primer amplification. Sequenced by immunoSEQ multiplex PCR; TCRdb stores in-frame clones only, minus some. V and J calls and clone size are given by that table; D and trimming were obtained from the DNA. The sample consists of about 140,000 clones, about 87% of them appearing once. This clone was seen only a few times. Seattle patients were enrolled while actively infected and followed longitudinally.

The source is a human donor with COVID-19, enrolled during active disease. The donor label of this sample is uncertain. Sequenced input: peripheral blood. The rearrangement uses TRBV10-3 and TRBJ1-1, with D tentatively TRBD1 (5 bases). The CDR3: CAISGGSTEAFF. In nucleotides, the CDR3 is TGTGCCATCAGCGGGGGGAGCACTGAAGCTTTCTTT.